This is a list of T cell receptor beta chains from one sample in a study of T cell responses to AZD1222 COVID-19 vaccine. Repertoires were generated with immunoSEQ multiplex PCR, while TCRdb's copy carries only in-frame clones and drops some. The sample holds over 120,000 clones. Sequenced: peripheral blood. The receptors here all came from an adult in good health. The CDR3 runs from the conserved cysteine through the conserved F or W. Fields, in order: J gene, V gene, D gene, CDR3 protein, CDR3 DNA. The D gene is left open where the match is weak.

j_call: TRBJ1-1; v_call: TRBV19; d_call: -; cdr3_aa: CASSIDAVTKLNTEAFF; cdr3_nt: TGTGCCAGTAGTATAGATGCGGTCACGAAATTGAACACTGAAGCTTTCTTT
j_call: TRBJ2-7; v_call: TRBV15; d_call: -; cdr3_aa: CATSRDRGSYEQYF; cdr3_nt: TGTGCCACCAGCAGAGATCGGGGCTCCTACGAGCAGTACTTC
j_call: TRBJ1-2; v_call: TRBV19; d_call: TRBD1; cdr3_aa: CASRGTGNGYTF; cdr3_nt: TGTGCCAGTAGGGGGACAGGGAACGGCTACACCTTC
j_call: TRBJ2-3; v_call: TRBV30; d_call: -; cdr3_aa: CAWRGAGTDTQYF; cdr3_nt: TGTGCCTGGAGGGGGGCCGGGACAGATACGCAGTATTTT
j_call: TRBJ2-6; v_call: TRBV21-1; d_call: -; cdr3_aa: CASNDHRDRNSGANVLTF; cdr3_nt: TGTGCCAGCAATGACCACCGGGACAGGAACTCTGGGGCCAACGTCCTGACTTTC
j_call: TRBJ2-7; v_call: TRBV5-1; d_call: TRBD1; cdr3_aa: CASSLSRDRGYEQYF; cdr3_nt: TGCGCCAGCAGCTTGAGCCGGGACAGGGGGTACGAGCAGTACTTC
j_call: TRBJ2-7; v_call: TRBV14; d_call: -; cdr3_aa: CASSQVRVNEQYF; cdr3_nt: TGTGCCAGCAGCCAAGTCCGGGTCAACGAGCAGTACTTC
j_call: TRBJ1-5; v_call: TRBV30; d_call: TRBD1; cdr3_aa: CAWSPDPRGPWQPQHF; cdr3_nt: TGTGCCTGGAGTCCTGATCCCAGGGGGCCATGGCAGCCCCAGCATTTT
j_call: TRBJ1-5; v_call: TRBV24-1; d_call: -; cdr3_aa: CAIRGRQGGNQPQHF; cdr3_nt: TGTGCAATCAGGGGTCGGCAGGGCGGCAATCAGCCCCAGCATTTT
j_call: TRBJ1-1; v_call: TRBV7-2; d_call: TRBD1; cdr3_aa: CASSTRTGDTEAFF; cdr3_nt: TGTGCCAGCAGCACCCGGACAGGGGACACTGAAGCTTTCTTT
j_call: TRBJ2-5; v_call: TRBV28; d_call: TRBD1; cdr3_aa: CASSPTGVGQETQYF; cdr3_nt: TGTGCCAGCAGCCCGACAGGGGTGGGCCAAGAGACCCAGTACTTC
j_call: TRBJ2-3; v_call: TRBV7-9; d_call: -; cdr3_aa: CASSFGVEGDTQYF; cdr3_nt: TGTGCCAGCAGCTTTGGGGTAGAGGGAGATACGCAGTATTTT
j_call: TRBJ2-1; v_call: TRBV2; d_call: TRBD1; cdr3_aa: CASSWDRTAYNEQFF; cdr3_nt: TGTGCCAGCAGCTGGGACAGGACGGCATACAATGAGCAGTTCTTC
j_call: TRBJ2-1; v_call: TRBV19; d_call: TRBD2; cdr3_aa: CASSNIAGTYNEQFF; cdr3_nt: TGTGCCAGTAGTAACATAGCGGGGACCTACAATGAGCAGTTCTTC
j_call: TRBJ2-2; v_call: TRBV21-1; d_call: -; cdr3_aa: CASSKGGTGDLNTGELFF; cdr3_nt: TGTGCCAGCAGCAAAGGGGGGACAGGGGACCTGAACACCGGGGAGCTGTTTTTT
j_call: TRBJ2-1; v_call: TRBV7-8; d_call: -; cdr3_aa: CASQGGVPYNEQFF; cdr3_nt: TGTGCCAGCCAAGGGGGGGTCCCCTACAATGAGCAGTTCTTC
j_call: TRBJ2-7; v_call: TRBV3-1/TRBV3-2; d_call: -; cdr3_aa: CASSRSVVVYEQYF; cdr3_nt: TGTGCCAGCAGCCGATCTGTAGTTGTGTACGAGCAGTACTTC
j_call: TRBJ1-1; v_call: TRBV3-1/TRBV3-2; d_call: -; cdr3_aa: CASSQSSRQVNTEAFF; cdr3_nt: TGTGCCAGCAGCCAATCTAGTCGACAGGTTAACACTGAAGCTTTCTTT
j_call: TRBJ1-4; v_call: TRBV25-1; d_call: -; cdr3_aa: CASRESGRGNEKLFF; cdr3_nt: TGTGCCAGCAGGGAATCGGGTCGGGGTAATGAAAAACTGTTTTTT
j_call: TRBJ2-1; v_call: TRBV5-1; d_call: -; cdr3_aa: CASSGDPQGNEQFF; cdr3_nt: TGCGCCAGCAGCGGGGACCCCCAGGGCAATGAGCAGTTCTTC
j_call: TRBJ1-1; v_call: TRBV11-2; d_call: -; cdr3_aa: CASGPANTEAFF; cdr3_nt: TGTGCCAGCGGCCCGGCGAACACTGAAGCTTTCTTT
j_call: TRBJ1-1; v_call: TRBV6-2/TRBV6-3; d_call: -; cdr3_aa: CASSIREASTEAFF; cdr3_nt: TGTGCCAGCAGTATTAGGGAGGCTAGCACTGAAGCTTTCTTT
j_call: TRBJ1-1; v_call: TRBV25-1; d_call: TRBD1; cdr3_aa: CASSEFRGAEAFF; cdr3_nt: TGTGCCAGCAGTGAATTCAGGGGGGCTGAAGCTTTCTTT
j_call: TRBJ1-3; v_call: TRBV7-2; d_call: -; cdr3_aa: CASSLDWASGNTIYF; cdr3_nt: TGTGCCAGCAGCTTAGACTGGGCCTCTGGAAACACCATATATTTT
j_call: TRBJ2-3; v_call: TRBV19; d_call: -; cdr3_aa: CASSIRPGTDTQYF; cdr3_nt: TGTGCCAGTAGTATCCGTCCAGGCACAGATACGCAGTATTTT
j_call: TRBJ2-5; v_call: TRBV5-6; d_call: -; cdr3_aa: CASRQGRKETQYF; cdr3_nt: TGTGCCAGCAGACAGGGGAGGAAAGAGACCCAGTACTTC
j_call: TRBJ1-2; v_call: TRBV7-2; d_call: -; cdr3_aa: CASSLGTTNYGYTF; cdr3_nt: TGTGCCAGCAGCCTAGGGACAACAAACTATGGCTACACCTTC
j_call: TRBJ1-2; v_call: TRBV10-3; d_call: -; cdr3_aa: CAIWGETNYGYTF; cdr3_nt: TGTGCCATCTGGGGGGAGACTAACTATGGCTACACCTTC
j_call: TRBJ2-5; v_call: TRBV2; d_call: TRBD1; cdr3_aa: CASSSTGELVEPETQYF; cdr3_nt: TGTGCCAGCAGCTCAACAGGGGAGTTGGTCGAACCGGAGACCCAGTACTTC
j_call: TRBJ2-3; v_call: TRBV7-6; d_call: -; cdr3_aa: CASSPGFYSTDTQYF; cdr3_nt: TGTGCCAGCAGCCCAGGATTCTACAGCACAGATACGCAGTATTTT
j_call: TRBJ2-5; v_call: TRBV23-1; d_call: -; cdr3_aa: CASSQKQGQETQYF; cdr3_nt: TGCGCCAGCAGTCAAAAGCAGGGCCAAGAGACCCAGTACTTC
j_call: TRBJ1-4; v_call: TRBV15; d_call: -; cdr3_aa: CATSRVKAGREKLFF; cdr3_nt: TGTGCCACCAGCAGAGTAAAGGCAGGGCGGGAAAAACTGTTTTTT
j_call: TRBJ2-3; v_call: TRBV18; d_call: TRBD1; cdr3_aa: CASSPSTGQGRADTQYF; cdr3_nt: TGTGCCAGCTCACCATCGACGGGACAGGGTCGGGCAGATACGCAGTATTTT
j_call: TRBJ1-5; v_call: TRBV6-5; d_call: -; cdr3_aa: CASSWGVNQPQHF; cdr3_nt: TGTGCCAGCAGTTGGGGGGTGAATCAGCCCCAGCATTTT
j_call: TRBJ1-2; v_call: TRBV12-3/TRBV12-4; d_call: -; cdr3_aa: CASSPRQGYGYTF; cdr3_nt: TGTGCCAGCAGTCCAAGACAAGGCTATGGCTACACCTTC
j_call: TRBJ1-1; v_call: TRBV11-3; d_call: TRBD1; cdr3_aa: CASSLGPTGAKAFF; cdr3_nt: TGTGCCAGCAGCTTAGGCCCGACAGGGGCAAAAGCTTTCTTT
j_call: TRBJ1-2; v_call: TRBV29-1; d_call: -; cdr3_aa: CSVMGNYGYTF; cdr3_nt: TGCAGCGTCATGGGAAACTATGGCTACACCTTC